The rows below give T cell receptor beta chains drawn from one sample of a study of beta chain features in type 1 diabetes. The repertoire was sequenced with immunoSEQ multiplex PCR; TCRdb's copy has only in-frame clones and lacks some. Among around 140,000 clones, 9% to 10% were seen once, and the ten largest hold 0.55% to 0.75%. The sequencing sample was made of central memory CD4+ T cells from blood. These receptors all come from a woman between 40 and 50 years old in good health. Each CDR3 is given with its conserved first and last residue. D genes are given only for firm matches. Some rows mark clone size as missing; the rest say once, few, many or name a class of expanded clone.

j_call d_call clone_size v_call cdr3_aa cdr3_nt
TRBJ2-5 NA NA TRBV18 CASSPVQETQYF TGTGCCAGCTCACCCGTCCAAGAGACCCAGTACTTC
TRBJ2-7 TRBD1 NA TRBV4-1 CASSPRTGADYEQYF TGCGCCAGCAGCCCGCGGACAGGAGCAGACTACGAGCAGTACTTC
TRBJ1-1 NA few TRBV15 CATSRAGSLNTEAFF TGTGCCACCAGCAGAGCGGGGTCCTTGAACACTGAAGCTTTCTTT
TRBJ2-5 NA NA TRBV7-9 CASSQAAYQETQYF TGTGCCAGCAGCCAAGCGGCGTACCAAGAGACCCAGTACTTC
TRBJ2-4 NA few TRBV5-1 CASSPGGTKNIQYF TGTGCCAGCAGCCCCGGCGGGACCAAAAACATTCAGTACTTC
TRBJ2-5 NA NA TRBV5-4 CASSFGKGSGGLETQYF TGTGCCAGCAGCTTCGGTAAGGGATCAGGAGGTTTGGAGACCCAGTACTTC
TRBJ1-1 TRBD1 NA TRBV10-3 CAISGTGQGTEAFF TGTGCCATCAGTGGTACGGGACAGGGGACTGAAGCTTTCTTT
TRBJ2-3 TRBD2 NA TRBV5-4 CASSPVGGRGGTDTQYF TGTGCCAGCAGCCCTGTTGGCGGGCGGGGGGGGACAGATACGCAGTATTTT
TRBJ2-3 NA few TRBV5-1 CASSLIFRGATSLTDTQYF TGCGCCAGCAGCTTGATTTTCCGGGGGGCCACGAGCCTCACAGATACGCAGTATTTT
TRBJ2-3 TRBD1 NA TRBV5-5 CASSSAGTERDTQYF TGTGCCAGCAGCTCGGCCGGGACAGAGAGGGATACGCAGTATTTT
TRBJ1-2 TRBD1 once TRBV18 CASSPGQGTTDYGYTF TGTGCCAGCTCACCGGGACAGGGGACCACGGACTATGGCTACACCTTC
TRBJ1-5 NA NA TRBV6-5 CASSLGQINQPQHF TGTGCCAGCAGTCTCGGACAGATTAATCAGCCCCAGCATTTT
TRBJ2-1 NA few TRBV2 CASSEAGRRGEQFF TGTGCCAGCAGTGAAGCGGGTAGAAGAGGTGAGCAGTTCTTC
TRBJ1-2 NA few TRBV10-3 CAISESTAYGYTF TGTGCCATCAGTGAGTCGACAGCTTATGGCTACACCTTC
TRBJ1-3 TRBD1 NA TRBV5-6 CASSAGTGPGNTIYF TGTGCCAGCAGCGCGGGGACAGGGCCAGGAAACACCATATATTTT
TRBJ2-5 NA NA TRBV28 CASRTNGVEETQYF TGTGCCAGCAGGACGAACGGAGTCGAAGAGACCCAGTACTTC
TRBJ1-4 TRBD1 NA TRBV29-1 CSVVGTGGEKLFF TGCAGCGTTGTAGGGACAGGGGGTGAAAAACTGTTTTTT
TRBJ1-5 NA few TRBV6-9 CASRLSSQPQHF TGTGCCAGCAGACTCTCAAGTCAGCCCCAGCATTTT